Listed below are T cell receptor beta chains from one sample, sequenced in a study of blood T cell repertoires in COVID-19. Assay: immunoSEQ multiplex PCR; the TCRdb copy retains only in-frame clones and omits some. The repertoire holds nearly 80,000 clones, with approximately 82% as singletons. The specimen sequenced was peripheral blood. The source is an older woman with acute or convalescent COVID-19. Each CDR3 is given with its conserved first and last residue. Each record gives: CDR3 length, clone size, V gene, D gene, J gene, CDR3 protein, CDR3 DNA. The D gene is left open where the match is weak. Rows give clone size only sometimes, using once, few, many, or a class for an expanded clone.

15	-	TRBV3-1/TRBV3-2	-	TRBJ1-2	CASSQGSGRPAGYTF	TGTGCCAGCAGCCAAGGTTCCGGAAGGCCAGCGGGCTACACCTTC
13	-	TRBV7-8	-	TRBJ2-7	CASLTGFIYEQYF	TGTGCCAGTTTAACGGGTTTTATTTACGAGCAGTACTTC
15	-	TRBV7-2	-	TRBJ1-3	CASSLVGGAGNTIYF	TGTGCCAGCAGCTTAGTGGGGGGGGCTGGAAACACCATATATTTT
15	-	TRBV5-5	-	TRBJ2-7	CASSVAQGSAYEQYF	TGTGCCAGCAGCGTAGCCCAGGGGAGTGCCTACGAGCAGTACTTC
14	-	TRBV2	TRBD1	TRBJ2-3	CASSADRALDTQYF	TGTGCCAGCAGTGCGGACAGGGCCCTAGATACGCAGTATTTT
11	-	TRBV29-1	-	TRBJ2-3	CSVDLDTTQYF	TGCAGCGTTGACCTGGACACAACGCAGTATTTT
16	-	TRBV7-2	-	TRBJ2-5	CASSLGGLGGTETQYF	TGTGCCAGCAGCTTAGGGGGACTGGGCGGCACGGAGACCCAGTACTTC
16	few	TRBV5-4	-	TRBJ2-2	CASSLAPGIHTGELFF	TGTGCCAGCAGCTTGGCTCCAGGGATCCACACCGGGGAGCTGTTTTTT
15	-	TRBV4-2	-	TRBJ1-2	CASSQEARGDYGYTF	TGTGCCAGCAGCCAAGAGGCCAGGGGCGACTATGGCTACACCTTC
13	-	TRBV29-1	TRBD1	TRBJ2-7	CSVLGQEGYEQYF	TGCAGCGTTCTGGGACAGGAGGGCTACGAGCAGTACTTC
14	-	TRBV7-2	-	TRBJ2-7	CASSPRASSYEQYF	TGTGCCAGCAGCCCGCGCGCTAGCTCCTACGAGCAGTACTTC
15	-	TRBV10-3	TRBD2	TRBJ2-7	CAISESPSGSYEQYF	TGTGCCATCAGTGAGTCGCCTAGCGGCTCCTACGAGCAGTACTTC
14	-	TRBV19	TRBD1	TRBJ2-2	CASSIQGATGELFF	TGTGCCAGTAGTATTCAGGGGGCGACCGGGGAGCTGTTTTTT
13	-	TRBV27	-	TRBJ2-7	CASSESGQALQYF	TGTGCCAGCAGTGAAAGTGGGCAGGCATTGCAGTACTTC
15	-	TRBV6-5	TRBD2	TRBJ2-2	CASSRGLAGAGELFF	TGTGCCAGCAGCCGGGGACTAGCGGGAGCCGGGGAGCTGTTTTTT
15	-	TRBV4-1	TRBD1	TRBJ1-4	CASRKQGATNEKLFF	TGCGCCAGCAGAAAACAGGGGGCAACTAATGAAAAACTGTTTTTT
13	-	TRBV5-6	-	TRBJ2-2	CASSSLATGELFF	TGTGCCAGCAGCTCCCTAGCGACCGGGGAGCTGTTTTTT
12	many	TRBV11-3	-	TRBJ2-1	CASSPSGAEQFF	TGTGCCAGCAGCCCCAGTGGGGCCGAGCAGTTCTTC
14	-	TRBV10-2	TRBD1	TRBJ2-2	CASRGQGMTGELFF	TGCGCCAGCAGAGGACAGGGTATGACCGGGGAGCTGTTTTTT
15	once	TRBV7-3	TRBD2	TRBJ2-6	CASSSGGSGANVLTF	TGTGCCAGCAGCTCCGGGGGGTCTGGGGCCAACGTCCTGACTTTC
15	once	TRBV5-1	-	TRBJ2-5	CASRGQPNFQETQYF	TGCGCCAGCAGAGGACAACCGAACTTCCAAGAGACCCAGTACTTC
19	few	TRBV4-1	TRBD1	TRBJ1-1	CASSQGPGTGGKGNTEAFF	TGCGCCAGCAGCCAAGGACCCGGGACAGGCGGGAAGGGGAACACTGAAGCTTTCTTT